This note documents a single TCR beta chain sequence. As yet, its antigen is unknown. Time point specified: week 35, safety follow-up. Topical imiquimod was applied with each vaccine dose, which held 300 ug of mutant IDH1 20-mer peptide. The data were obtained in a study of a mutant IDH1 vaccine in newly diagnosed glioma. About the research overall: Patients began vaccination 4-6 weeks after radiotherapy alone, or with temozolomide cycles. Patients arrived already treated with radiotherapy, temozolomide, or both, most having had both. Visit V12 was scheduled at week 35 and visit V13 at week 47.

Measured with immunoSEQ multiplex PCR; TCRdb has only the in-frame clones, and not every one. The data hold around 41,000 clones, with 80% to 90% observed a single time. V trimming: 4 bases; J trimming: 11 bases; junction bases outside the gene matches: 9. CDR1 and CDR2 from the germline V gene are SGHRS and YFSETQ. CDR3 length equals 13 residues. Study-wide results and limits: Top-clonotype changes in peripheral T cells seemed unrelated to pseudoprogression.

This sequence originates from a man aged 40-55 years with glioma. The specimen was PBMCs, collected from a glioma patient whose treatment included an IDH1 peptide vaccine. The chain carries TRBV5-1 and TRBJ1-1, with 9 nucleotides matching TRBD1. CDR3 region: CASSPRTGAMAFF. CDR3 sequence (DNA): TGCGCCAGCAGCCCACGGACAGGGGCGATGGCTTTCTTT. Complete variable domain (other parts from reference TRBV5-1 and TRBJ1-1): KAGVTQTPRYLIKTRGQQVTLSCSPISGHRSVSWYQQTPGQGLQFLFEYFSETQRNKGNFPGRFSGRQFSNSRSEMNVSTLELGDSALYLCASSPRTGAMAFFGQGTRLTVV.